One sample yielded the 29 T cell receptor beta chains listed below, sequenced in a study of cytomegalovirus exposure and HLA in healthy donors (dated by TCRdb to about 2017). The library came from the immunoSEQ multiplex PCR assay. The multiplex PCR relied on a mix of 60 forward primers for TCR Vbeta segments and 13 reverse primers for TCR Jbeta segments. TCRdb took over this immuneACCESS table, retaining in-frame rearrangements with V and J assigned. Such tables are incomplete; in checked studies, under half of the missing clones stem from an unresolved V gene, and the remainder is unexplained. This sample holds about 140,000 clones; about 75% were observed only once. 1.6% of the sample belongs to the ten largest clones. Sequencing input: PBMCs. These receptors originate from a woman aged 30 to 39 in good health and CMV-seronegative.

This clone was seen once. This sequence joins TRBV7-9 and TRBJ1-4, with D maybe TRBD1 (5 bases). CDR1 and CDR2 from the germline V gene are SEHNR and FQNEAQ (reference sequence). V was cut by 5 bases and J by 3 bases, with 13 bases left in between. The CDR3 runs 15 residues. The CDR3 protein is CASSQVRTPNEKLFF. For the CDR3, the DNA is TGTGCCAGCAGCCAAGTCAGGACACCTAATGAAAAACTGTTTTTT.

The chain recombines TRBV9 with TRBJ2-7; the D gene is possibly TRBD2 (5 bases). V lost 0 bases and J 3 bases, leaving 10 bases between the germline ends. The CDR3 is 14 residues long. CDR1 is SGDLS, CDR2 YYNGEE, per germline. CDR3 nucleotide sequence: TGTGCCAGCAGCGTAGCGCCTAGCAGCTACGAGCAGTACTTC. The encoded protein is CASSVAPSSYEQYF.

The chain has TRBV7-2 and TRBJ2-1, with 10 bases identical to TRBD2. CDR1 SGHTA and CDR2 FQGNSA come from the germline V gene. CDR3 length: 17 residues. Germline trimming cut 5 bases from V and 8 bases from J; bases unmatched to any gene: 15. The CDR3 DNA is TGTGCCAGCAGCGTTACCGGGACTAGCGATTCCTTGCATGAGCAGTTCTTC. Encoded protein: CASSVTGTSDSLHEQFF. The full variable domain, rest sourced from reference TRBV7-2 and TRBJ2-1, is GAGVSQSPSNKVTEKGKDVELRCDPISGHTALYWYRQSLGQGLEFLIYFQGNSAPDKSGLPSDRFSAERTGGSVSTLTIQRTQQEDSAVYLCASSVTGTSDSLHEQFFGPGTRLTVL.

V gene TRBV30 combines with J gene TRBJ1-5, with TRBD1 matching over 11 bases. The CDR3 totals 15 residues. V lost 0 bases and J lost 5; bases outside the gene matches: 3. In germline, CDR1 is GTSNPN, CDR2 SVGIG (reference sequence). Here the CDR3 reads CAWSVLGQGDQPQHF. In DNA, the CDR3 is TGTGCCTGGAGTGTATTGGGACAGGGGGATCAGCCCCAGCATTTT.

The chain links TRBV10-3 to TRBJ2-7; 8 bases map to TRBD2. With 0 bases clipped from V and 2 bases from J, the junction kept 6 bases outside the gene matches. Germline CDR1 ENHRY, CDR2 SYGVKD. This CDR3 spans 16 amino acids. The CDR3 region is CAISESGAGGAYEQYF. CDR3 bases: TGTGCCATCAGTGAGTCGGGTGCGGGAGGCGCCTACGAGCAGTACTTC.

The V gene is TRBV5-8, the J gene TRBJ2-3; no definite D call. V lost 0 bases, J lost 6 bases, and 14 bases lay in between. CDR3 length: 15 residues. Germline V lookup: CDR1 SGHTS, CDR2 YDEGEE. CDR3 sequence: CASSLAWIATDTQYF. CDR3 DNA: TGTGCCAGCAGCTTGGCCTGGATAGCCACGGATACGCAGTATTTT.

The CDR3 DNA is TGTGCCAGCAACTCCCCTGATCAGGGGACCACCGGGGAGCTGTTTTTT. Protein product: CASNSPDQGTTGELFF. This chain connects TRBV5-4 to TRBJ2-2; possible D gene TRBD1, 6 bases. CDR1 and CDR2 (germline): SGHNT, YYREEE (reference sequence). This CDR3 is built from 16 residues. Trimming pared 6 bases from V and 4 bases from J, leaving 19 bases between.

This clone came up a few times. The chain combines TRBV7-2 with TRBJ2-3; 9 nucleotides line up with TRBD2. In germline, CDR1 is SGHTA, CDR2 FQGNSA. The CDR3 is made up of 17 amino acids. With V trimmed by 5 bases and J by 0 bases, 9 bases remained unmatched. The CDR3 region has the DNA TGTGCCAGCAGCGGACCAGCGGGGGGTCCTAGCACAGATACGCAGTATTTT. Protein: CASSGPAGGPSTDTQYF.

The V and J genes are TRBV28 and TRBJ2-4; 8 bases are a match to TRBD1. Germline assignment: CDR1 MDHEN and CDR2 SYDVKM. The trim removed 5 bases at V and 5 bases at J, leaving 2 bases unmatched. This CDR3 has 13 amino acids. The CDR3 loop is CASSQQGENIQYF. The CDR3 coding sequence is TGTGCCAGCAGTCAACAGGGGGAAAACATTCAGTACTTC.

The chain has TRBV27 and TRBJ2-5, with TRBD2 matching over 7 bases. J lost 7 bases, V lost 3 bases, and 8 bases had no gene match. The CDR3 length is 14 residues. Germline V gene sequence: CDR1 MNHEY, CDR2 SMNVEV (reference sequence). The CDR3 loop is CASSFSLSGGTQYF. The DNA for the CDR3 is TGTGCCAGCAGTTTCAGCCTATCGGGAGGGACCCAGTACTTC.

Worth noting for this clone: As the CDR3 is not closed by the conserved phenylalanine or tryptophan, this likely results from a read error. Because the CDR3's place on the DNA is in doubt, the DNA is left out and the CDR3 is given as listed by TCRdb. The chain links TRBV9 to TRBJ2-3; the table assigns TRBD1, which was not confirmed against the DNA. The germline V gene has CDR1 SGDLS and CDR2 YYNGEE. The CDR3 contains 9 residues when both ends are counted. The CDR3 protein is CASSVGQVN.

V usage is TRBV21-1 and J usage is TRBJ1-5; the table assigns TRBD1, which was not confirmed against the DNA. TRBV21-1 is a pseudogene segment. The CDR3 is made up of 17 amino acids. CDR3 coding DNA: TGTGCCAGCAGCTTTCAAAAAGAGGCCAGCAAAAGGACACCCCAGCATTTT. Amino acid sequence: CASSFQKEASKRTPQHF.

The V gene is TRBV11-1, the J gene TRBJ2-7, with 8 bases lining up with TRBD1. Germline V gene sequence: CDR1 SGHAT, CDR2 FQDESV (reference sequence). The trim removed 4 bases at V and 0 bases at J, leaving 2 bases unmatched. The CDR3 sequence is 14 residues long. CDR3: CASSSTGASYEQYV. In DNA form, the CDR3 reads TGTGCCAGCAGCTCGACAGGGGCCTCCTACGAGCAGTACGTC.

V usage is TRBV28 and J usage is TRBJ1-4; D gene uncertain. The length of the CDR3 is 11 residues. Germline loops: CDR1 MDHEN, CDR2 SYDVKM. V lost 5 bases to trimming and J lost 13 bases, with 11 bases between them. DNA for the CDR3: TGTGCCAGCAGTACTTTGGAGATACTGTTTTTT. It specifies CASSTLEILFF.

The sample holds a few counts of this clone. The CDR3 is CASSFVPDRGHEQYF. The CDR3 DNA is TGTGCCAGCAGCTTCGTCCCGGACAGGGGCCACGAGCAGTACTTC. This chain links TRBV6-5 with TRBJ2-7, with 9 bases fitting TRBD1. Per the germline V gene, CDR1 is MNHEY and CDR2 is SVGAGI. The CDR3 runs 15 residues. After removal of 6 bases from V and 5 bases from J, the junction contained 11 bases not matched to a gene.

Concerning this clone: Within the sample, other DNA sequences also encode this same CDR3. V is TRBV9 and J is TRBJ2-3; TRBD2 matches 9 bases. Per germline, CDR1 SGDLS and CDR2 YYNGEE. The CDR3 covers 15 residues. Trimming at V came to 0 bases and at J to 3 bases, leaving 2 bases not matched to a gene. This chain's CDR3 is CASSVGLAGTDTQYF. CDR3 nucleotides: TGTGCCAGCAGCGTAGGCCTAGCGGGGACAGATACGCAGTATTTT.

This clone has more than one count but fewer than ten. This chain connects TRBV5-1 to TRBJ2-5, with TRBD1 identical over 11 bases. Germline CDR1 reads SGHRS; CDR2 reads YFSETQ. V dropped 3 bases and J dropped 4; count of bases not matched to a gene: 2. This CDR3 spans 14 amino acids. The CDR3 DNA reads TGCGCCAGCAGCTCGGACAGGGGGCGAGAGACCCAGTACTTC. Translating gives CASSSDRGRETQYF.

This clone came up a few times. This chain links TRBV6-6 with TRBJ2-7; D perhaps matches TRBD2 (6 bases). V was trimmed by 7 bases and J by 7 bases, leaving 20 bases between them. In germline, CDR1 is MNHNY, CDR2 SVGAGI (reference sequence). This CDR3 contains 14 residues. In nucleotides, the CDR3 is TGTGCCAGCAAAACGGGACTCCGAGAAAGGGAGCAGTACTTC. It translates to CASKTGLREREQYF.

CDR3 coding DNA: TGTGCCAGCAGCTTAGGGGAGGGGGGGACAGAGACCCAGTACTTC. This encodes CASSLGEGGTETQYF. This chain links TRBV11-2 with TRBJ2-5; TRBD2 might be the D (7 bases). This CDR3 has 15 amino acids. Germline V gene sequence: CDR1 SGHAT, CDR2 FQNNGV. V was cut by 1 base and J by 4 bases, with 13 bases left in between.

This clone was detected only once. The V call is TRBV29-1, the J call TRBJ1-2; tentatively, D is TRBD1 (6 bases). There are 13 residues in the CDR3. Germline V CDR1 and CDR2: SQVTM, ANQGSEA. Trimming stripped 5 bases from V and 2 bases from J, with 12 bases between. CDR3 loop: CSVTRDINYGYTF. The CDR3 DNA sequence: TGCAGCGTTACCCGGGACATAAACTATGGCTACACCTTC.

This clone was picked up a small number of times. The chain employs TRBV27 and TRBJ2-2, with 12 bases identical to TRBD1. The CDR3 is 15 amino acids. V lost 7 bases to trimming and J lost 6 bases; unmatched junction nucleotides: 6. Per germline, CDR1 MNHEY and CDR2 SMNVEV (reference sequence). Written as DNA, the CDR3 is TGTGCCAGCAAAAAGGGGACAGGGGGCCCCGGGGAGCTGTTTTTT. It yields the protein CASKKGTGGPGELFF.

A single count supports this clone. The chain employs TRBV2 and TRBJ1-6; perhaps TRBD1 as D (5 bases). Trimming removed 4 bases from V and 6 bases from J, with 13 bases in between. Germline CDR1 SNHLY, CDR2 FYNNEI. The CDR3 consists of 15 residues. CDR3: CASSGQGLGNSPLHF. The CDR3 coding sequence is TGTGCCAGCAGTGGGCAGGGTTTGGGTAATTCACCCCTCCACTTT.

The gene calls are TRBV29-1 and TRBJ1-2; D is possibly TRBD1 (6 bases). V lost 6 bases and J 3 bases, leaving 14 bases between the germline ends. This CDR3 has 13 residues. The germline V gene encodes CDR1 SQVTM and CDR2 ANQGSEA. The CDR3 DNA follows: TGCAGCGTAGGAAGAGGGGGGGACTATGGCTACACCTTC. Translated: CSVGRGGDYGYTF.

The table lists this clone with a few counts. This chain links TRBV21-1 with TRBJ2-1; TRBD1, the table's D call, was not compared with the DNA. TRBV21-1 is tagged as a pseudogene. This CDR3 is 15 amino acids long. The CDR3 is CASSKGPVTGGEQFF. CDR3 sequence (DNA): TGTGCCAGCAGCAAAGGACCCGTTACAGGGGGTGAGCAGTTCTTC.

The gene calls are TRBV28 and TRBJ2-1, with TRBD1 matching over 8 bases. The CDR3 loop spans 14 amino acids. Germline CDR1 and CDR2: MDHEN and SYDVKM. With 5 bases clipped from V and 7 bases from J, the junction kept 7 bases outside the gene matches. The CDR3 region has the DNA TGTGCCAGCAGTCGCACAGGGGGGCTGAATGAGCAGTTCTTC. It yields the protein CASSRTGGLNEQFF.

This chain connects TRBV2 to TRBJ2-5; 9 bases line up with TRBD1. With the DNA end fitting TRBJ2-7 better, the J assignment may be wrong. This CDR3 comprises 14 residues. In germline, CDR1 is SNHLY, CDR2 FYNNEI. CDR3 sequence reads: CASTGTGTSYEQYF. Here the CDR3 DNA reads TGTGCCAGCACGGGGACAGGGACATCATACGAGCAGTACTTC.

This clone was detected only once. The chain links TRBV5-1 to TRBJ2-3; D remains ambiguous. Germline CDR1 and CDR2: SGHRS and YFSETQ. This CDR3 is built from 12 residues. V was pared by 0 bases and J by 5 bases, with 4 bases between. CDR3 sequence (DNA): TGCGCCAGCAGCTTGGACATAGATACGCAGTATTTT. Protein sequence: CASSLDIDTQYF.

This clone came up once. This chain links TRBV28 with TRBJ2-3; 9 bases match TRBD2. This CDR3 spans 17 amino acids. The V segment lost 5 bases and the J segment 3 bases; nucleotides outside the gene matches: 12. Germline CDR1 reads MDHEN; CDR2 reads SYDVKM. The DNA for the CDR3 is TGTGCCAGCAGTCCGTCCTCTCCAGCGGGGGGTACAGATACGCAGTATTTT. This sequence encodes CASSPSSPAGGTDTQYF.

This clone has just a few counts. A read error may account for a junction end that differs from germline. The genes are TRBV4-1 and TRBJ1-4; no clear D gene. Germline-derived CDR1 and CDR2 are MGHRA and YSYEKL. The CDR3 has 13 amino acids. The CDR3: CASSDTTNEKLFF. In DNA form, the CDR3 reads TGTGCCAGCAGCGACACAACTAATGAAAAACTGTTTTTT.